This TCR beta chain was sequenced for a study of T-cell reconstitution after alpha-beta-depleted transplantation in children. Researchers prepared the TCRbeta library using unique molecular identifiers, the study reports. Each CDR3 protein is one row after TCRdb ran MiXCR on the PCR reads. Of about 610,000 distinct CDR3 sequences listed, about 11% are singletons. This receptor was obtained from a human donor who donated a stem cell graft to a child with acute myeloid leukemia. The specimen was PBMCs from the stem cell graft donor, collected from the stem cell graft.

CDR3 bases: TGCGCCAGCAGCCTATCCGCCGGGACCAACTATGGCTACACCTTC. This encodes CASSLSAGTNYGYTF. The chain combines TRBV5-1 with TRBJ1-2, with D perhaps matching TRBD1 (5 bases). The CDR3 extends over 15 amino acids. Germline V gene lookup returns CDR1 SGHRS and CDR2 YFSETQ. Trimming stripped 4 bases from V and 2 bases from J, with 15 bases between.